The 23 T cell receptor beta chains reported below all come from one sample, sequenced in a study of technical replicates of blood from a few donors. Some clones are missing from TCRdb's copy, which holds only in-frame ones; the method was immunoSEQ multiplex PCR. The sample shows around 13,000 clones, 83% of them seen only once. The specimen was PBMCs. These receptor sequences come from a human donor in good health.

The chain joins TRBV7-8 to TRBJ1-5; TRBD1 might be the D (6 bases). The CDR3 loop spans 14 amino acids. Germline-derived CDR1 and CDR2 are SGHVS and FQNEAQ. With 5 bases removed from V and 1 base from J, the gap between germline ends came to 9 bases. CDR3 residues: CASSEGVSNQPQHF. The CDR3 DNA reads TGTGCCAGCAGCGAGGGGGTGAGCAATCAGCCCCAGCATTTT.

The rearrangement links TRBV5-5 to TRBJ1-2; D might be TRBD1 (5 bases). The CDR3 loop spans 16 amino acids. V was pared by 1 base and J by 4 bases, with 17 bases between. The germline CDR1 and CDR2 sequences are SGHKS and YYEKEE (reference sequence). CDR3 amino acids: CASSLLPAGDGYGYTF. The CDR3 bases are TGTGCCAGCAGCTTGCTCCCTGCGGGGGACGGCTATGGCTACACCTTC.

This clone was seen just once. The chain employs TRBV10-2 and TRBJ1-3; D is uncertain. From germline, CDR1 is WSHSY and CDR2 SAAADI. The CDR3 loop spans 13 amino acids. V was shortened by 2 bases and J by 8 bases, with 10 bases between the two germline ends. The CDR3 sequence is CASSETYQDTIYF. Here the CDR3 DNA reads TGCGCCAGCAGTGAGACCTATCAGGACACCATATATTTT.

This clone has a single count. The chain is built from TRBV6-6 and TRBJ2-1; 12 positions agree with TRBD2. The V and J ends lost 5 bases and 9 bases, in that order; junction bases with no gene match: 5. From germline, CDR1 is MNHNY and CDR2 SVGAGI (reference sequence). CDR3 length: 14 residues. CDR3 loop: CASSATSGSPEQFF. CDR3 nucleotide sequence: TGTGCCAGCAGTGCGACTAGCGGGAGTCCTGAGCAGTTCTTC.

The chain joins TRBV4-2 to TRBJ2-7, with TRBD1 identical over 10 bases. Germline V gene sequence: CDR1 LGHNA, CDR2 YNFKEQ. With 4 bases clipped from V and 2 bases from J, the junction kept 5 bases outside the gene matches. This CDR3 comprises 15 residues. The CDR3 nucleotides read TGTGCCAGCAGCCGCGGACAGGGGGAGCCCTACGAGCAGTACTTC. It is translated as CASSRGQGEPYEQYF.

The CDR3 here is CASSQQGLTSYTF. CDR3 bases: TGTGCCAGCAGCCAACAGGGTTTAACGAGCTACACCTTC. The J gene is TRBJ1-2, the V gene TRBV28; D might be TRBD1 (6 bases). Trimming removed 6 bases at V and 9 bases at J, with 17 bases between. The CDR3 extends over 13 amino acids. Looked up from germline, CDR1 is MDHEN and CDR2 is SYDVKM.

The chain recombines TRBV21-1 with TRBJ2-2; the D call of TRBD2 is as the table states it, not checked on the DNA. TRBV21-1 is assigned pseudogene status. The CDR3 loop spans 21 amino acids. CDR3 bases: TGTGCCAGCAGCAAAGGGGGTCCGCGGGGACTAACTATGGGGGACACCGGGGAGCTGTTTTTT. It codes for CASSKGGPRGLTMGDTGELFF.

This clone was picked up one time. J is TRBJ2-2 and V is TRBV5-1, with D tentatively TRBD1 (5 bases). The CDR3 is 16 amino acids. The V and J ends lost 0 bases and 0 bases respectively, with 9 bases between them. Germline V gene data show CDR1 as SGHRS and CDR2 as YFSETQ. CDR3: CASSLAARANTGELFF. CDR3 nucleotide sequence: TGCGCCAGCAGCTTGGCCGCCAGGGCGAACACCGGGGAGCTGTTTTTT.

The J gene is TRBJ1-5, the V gene TRBV5-6, with 10 bases aligning to TRBD1. CDR1 and CDR2 (germline): SGHDT, YYEEEE. V shed 3 bases, J shed 3 bases, and the junction held 3 bases outside the gene matches. The CDR3 covers 15 residues. As DNA, the CDR3 is TGTGCCAGCAGCTCCGGGACAGGGGTCAATCAGCCCCAGCATTTT. It translates to CASSSGTGVNQPQHF.

This chain connects TRBV5-1 to TRBJ1-4; a weak D match, TRBD1 (5 bases). The V end lost 4 bases, the J end lost 0 bases, and 19 bases lay between the germline ends. The CDR3 loop spans 18 amino acids. The germline gives CDR1 SGHRS, CDR2 YFSETQ. The chain's CDR3 is CASSPGTARIATNEKLFF. The CDR3 DNA reads as TGCGCCAGCAGCCCCGGGACTGCCAGGATCGCAACTAATGAAAAACTGTTTTTT.

V usage is TRBV7-8 and J usage is TRBJ2-7, with D possibly matching TRBD2 (6 bases). The CDR3 contains 15 residues. V dropped 5 bases and J dropped 1 base, with 15 bases sitting between them. In germline, CDR1 is SGHVS, CDR2 FQNEAQ. DNA of the CDR3: TGTGCCAGCAGCCCGGGTTTGGCGGGGTCCTACGAGCAGTACTTC. Protein product: CASSPGLAGSYEQYF.

The CDR3 loop is CASSLGSGSMITEAFF. The CDR3 bases are TGCGCCAGCAGCTTGGGTTCAGGGTCCATGATCACTGAAGCTTTCTTT. V and J are TRBV5-1 and TRBJ1-1; possibly TRBD1 for D (5 bases). This CDR3 contains 16 residues. Germline CDR1 SGHRS, CDR2 YFSETQ. Deletions cut 0 bases from V and 4 bases from J, with 16 bases between.

This rearrangement joins TRBV5-6 to TRBJ1-2; a possible D gene is TRBD1 (6 bases). Germline loops: CDR1 SGHDT, CDR2 YYEEEE. This CDR3 has 16 amino acids. The V gene lost 4 bases and the J gene lost 1 base, with 17 bases spanning the gap. This chain's CDR3 is CASSPGVGARNYGYTF. In DNA form, the CDR3 reads TGTGCCAGCAGCCCCGGCGTGGGGGCTCGTAACTATGGCTACACCTTC. Complete variable domain (other parts from reference TRBV5-6 and TRBJ1-2): DAGVTQSPTHLIKTRGQQVTLRCSPKSGHDTVSWYQQALGQGPQFIFQYYEEEERQRGNFPDRFSGHQFPNYSSELNVNALLLGDSALYLCASSPGVGARNYGYTFGSGTRLTVV.

The V gene is TRBV7-9, the J gene TRBJ2-2, with 9 bases identical to TRBD2. The CDR3 totals 17 residues. With V trimmed by 1 base and J by 2 bases, 5 bases remained unmatched. The germline V gene has CDR1 SEHNR and CDR2 FQNEAQ (reference sequence). CDR3 amino acids: CASSLGLADSNTGELFF. The CDR3 bases are TGTGCCAGCAGCTTAGGACTAGCGGACTCCAACACCGGGGAGCTGTTTTTT.

This rearrangement joins TRBV6-1 to TRBJ2-1, with D perhaps TRBD1 (6 bases). Germline V gives CDR1 MNHNS, CDR2 SASEGT. CDR3 size: 15 residues. V was trimmed by 2 bases and J by 6 bases, leaving 14 bases between them. CDR3 protein: CASSEIGRGINEQFF. The CDR3 DNA is TGTGCCAGCAGTGAAATCGGCAGGGGAATCAATGAGCAGTTCTTC.

V is TRBV19 and J is TRBJ2-1; D remains ambiguous. The CDR3 length is 13 residues. Deletions cut 6 bases from V and 3 bases from J, with 9 bases between. In germline, CDR1 is LNHDA, CDR2 SQIVND (reference sequence). The CDR3 region is CASRKNNYNEQFF. The CDR3 DNA reads TGTGCCAGTAGAAAGAACAACTACAATGAGCAGTTCTTC.

The chain links TRBV4-2 to TRBJ2-1; weak D call: TRBD2 (5 bases). This CDR3 contains 16 residues. Trimming pared 3 bases from V and 3 bases from J, leaving 15 bases between. The V gene's germline CDR1 is LGHNA and CDR2 YNFKEQ. The CDR3 sequence is CASSHRLAGGYNEQFF. CDR3 nucleotides: TGTGCCAGCAGCCACCGACTGGCGGGCGGCTACAATGAGCAGTTCTTC.

The V gene is TRBV9, the J gene TRBJ1-1; a weak D match, TRBD1 (5 bases). V lost 2 bases to trimming and J lost 4 bases, with 15 bases between them. The germline V gene encodes CDR1 SGDLS and CDR2 YYNGEE. The CDR3 sequence is 15 residues long. In DNA form, the CDR3 reads TGTGCCAGCAGCGTGGGGGGTGGAGGGACCACTGAAGCTTTCTTT. It specifies CASSVGGGGTTEAFF.

V gene TRBV5-1 combines with J gene TRBJ2-1; 10 bases align to TRBD2. The CDR3 runs 15 residues. Germline V gene sequence: CDR1 SGHRS, CDR2 YFSETQ. The V segment lost 6 bases and the J segment 3 bases; nucleotides outside the gene matches: 6. The CDR3 here is CASIPTSGLYNEQFF. The DNA for the CDR3 is TGCGCCAGCATCCCGACTAGCGGGCTCTACAATGAGCAGTTCTTC.

The genes are TRBV10-2 and TRBJ2-7, with TRBD2 matching over 14 bases. The CDR3 runs 17 residues. Germline assignment: CDR1 WSHSY and CDR2 SAAADI. Losses at the gene ends were 3 bases for V and 7 bases for J; bases not matched to a gene: 11. CDR3 region: CASSDLGLAGVREEQYF. CDR3 DNA sequence: TGCGCCAGCAGTGATCTGGGACTAGCGGGAGTAAGGGAAGAGCAGTACTTC.

This sequence joins TRBV4-1 and TRBJ2-3; 12 positions match TRBD2. V dropped 1 base and J dropped 6; count of bases not matched to a gene: 5. Germline V gene lookup returns CDR1 MGHRA and CDR2 YSYEKL. The CDR3 contains 16 residues. The CDR3 region is CASSQVSLAGGDTQYF. For the CDR3, the DNA is TGCGCCAGCAGCCAAGTCAGTCTAGCGGGAGGGGATACGCAGTATTTT.

This clone came up once. This CDR3 reads CASSLGSSGANVLTF. The CDR3, as DNA: TGTGCCAGCAGTCTAGGTAGTTCTGGGGCCAACGTCCTGACTTTC. This chain connects TRBV25-1 to TRBJ2-6, with unresolved D. V shed 5 bases and J shed 1 base, with 9 bases lying between them. The CDR3 totals 15 residues. The germline V gene encodes CDR1 MGHDK and CDR2 SYGVNS.

The chain couples TRBV6-5 to TRBJ2-2; 10 bases are a match to TRBD2. Germline CDR1 reads MNHEY; CDR2 reads SVGAGI. This CDR3 is 15 amino acids long. V shed 5 bases and J 5 bases; nucleotides not matched to a gene: 5. Here the CDR3 reads CASSIAGGSTGELFF. CDR3 DNA sequence: TGTGCCAGCAGTATAGCGGGAGGTTCGACCGGGGAGCTGTTTTTT.